The 22 T cell receptor beta chains reported below all come from one sample, sequenced in a study of CD8+ T cells in alopecia areata (dated by TCRdb to the late 2010s). Library prep was done by the immunoSEQ multiplex PCR assay. RNA was extracted from all samples and reverse transcribed into cDNA, which served as template for TCR sequencing. The source is immuneACCESS, and TCRdb retained only in-frame sequences with V and J called. Part of the clones is not carried over; for the studies checked, unresolved V genes explain less than half of this, and the remainder is unexplained. This sample has about 200,000 clones in its table, and 56% of those were observed once. The biggest ten clones account for approximately 4.9% of the sample. The sample consisted of CD8+ T cells sorted from blood. The receptors here all came from a human donor in good health.

This clone was picked up a small number of times. The CDR3 protein is CASSLGLMLTEAFF. In DNA, the CDR3 is TGTGCCAGCAGCTTAGGCCTAATGCTAACTGAAGCTTTCTTT. The J gene is TRBJ1-1, the V gene TRBV13; D gene uncertain. Germline CDR1 reads PRHDT; CDR2 reads FYEKMQ (reference sequence). The CDR3 spans 14 residues. V was clipped by 0 bases and J by 5 bases, with 10 bases between them. Variable domain in full (rest from reference TRBV13 and TRBJ1-1): AAGVIQSPRHLIKEKRETATLKCYPIPRHDTVYWYQQGPGQDPQFLISFYEKMQSDKGSIPDRFSAQQFSDYHSELNMSSLELGDSALYFCASSLGLMLTEAFFGQGTRLTVV.

This rearrangement joins TRBV30 to TRBJ2-7, with D unclear. This CDR3 has 12 amino acids. The V gene's germline CDR1 is GTSNPN and CDR2 SVGIG (reference sequence). V lost 4 bases and J 1 base, leaving 8 bases between the germline ends. This CDR3 is CAWNSDSYEQYF. Here the CDR3 DNA reads TGTGCCTGGAACAGTGATTCCTACGAGCAGTACTTC.

The J gene is TRBJ1-2, the V gene TRBV29-1, with D uncertain. The CDR3 is 11 residues long. The V end lost 5 bases, the J end lost 4 bases, and 8 bases lay between the germline ends. The V gene's germline CDR1 is SQVTM and CDR2 ANQGSEA. The CDR3, as DNA: TGCAGCGTTAGGGAAGGCTATGGCTACACCTTC. Amino acid sequence: CSVREGYGYTF.

The table lists this clone with a few counts. The chain recombines TRBV5-6 with TRBJ2-7; D might be TRBD1 (5 bases). V lost 0 bases and J lost 5, with 6 bases in between. In germline, CDR1 is SGHDT, CDR2 YYEEEE. The CDR3 sequence is 12 residues long. CDR3 region: CASSLVGDEQYF. Here the CDR3 DNA reads TGTGCCAGCAGCTTGGTAGGGGACGAGCAGTACTTC.

This clone occurred a few times. The chain is built from TRBV6-1 and TRBJ1-1; 7 bases are shared with TRBD1. The CDR3 spans 13 residues. With V trimmed by 0 bases and J by 8 bases, 3 bases remained unmatched. Germline lookup yields CDR1 MNHNS and CDR2 SASEGT. For the CDR3, the DNA is TGTGCCAGCAGTGAAGCTGAGACAGGGGAAGCTTTCTTT. Amino acids: CASSEAETGEAFF.

Details on this clone: Other DNA sequences within the sample encode an identical CDR3. The rearrangement joins TRBV7-9 to TRBJ2-7; D is ambiguous. The CDR3 consists of 12 residues. Germline assignment: CDR1 SEHNR and CDR2 FQNEAQ (reference sequence). V gave up 5 bases and J gave up 3 bases, with 8 bases separating them. This chain's CDR3 is CASSAQSYEQYF. The CDR3 coding sequence is TGTGCCAGCAGCGCCCAAAGCTACGAGCAGTACTTC.

This clone showed up just a few times. The rearrangement joins TRBV5-1 to TRBJ2-3; TRBD1 matches at 7 bases. Losses at the gene ends were 4 bases for V and 1 base for J; bases not matched to a gene: 6. CDR3 length: 15 residues. Looked up from germline, CDR1 is SGHRS and CDR2 is YFSETQ. The CDR3 reads CASSARQGGTDTQYF. As DNA, the CDR3 is TGCGCCAGCAGCGCCAGACAGGGCGGCACAGATACGCAGTATTTT.

In its sample, this clone was seen once. The chain has TRBV13 and TRBJ2-7; 8 bases agree with TRBD1. CDR1 PRHDT and CDR2 FYEKMQ come from the germline V gene (reference sequence). The CDR3 length is 15 residues. Trimming removed 5 bases from V and 4 bases from J; junction bases left unmatched: 10. The CDR3 region has the DNA TGTGCCAGCAGCCCCCGCGGGACAGGACGATACGAGCAGTACTTC. It encodes CASSPRGTGRYEQYF. Using reference TRBV13 and TRBJ2-7 for the parts outside the CDR3, the full variable domain is AAGVIQSPRHLIKEKRETATLKCYPIPRHDTVYWYQQGPGQDPQFLISFYEKMQSDKGSIPDRFSAQQFSDYHSELNMSSLELGDSALYFCASSPRGTGRYEQYFGPGTRLTVT.

V gene TRBV7-2 combines with J gene TRBJ1-1; D uncertain. Trimming stripped 3 bases from V and 1 base from J, with 9 bases between. CDR1 and CDR2 (germline): SGHTA, FQGNSA. The CDR3 spans 14 residues. This CDR3 reads CASSFGPRNTEAFF. The CDR3 DNA reads as TGTGCCAGCAGCTTTGGTCCGAGGAACACTGAAGCTTTCTTT.

This clone was picked up one time. CDR3 in DNA: TGCAGCGTGACGACGCTGGGAGCTTTCTTT. Residues: CSVTTLGAFF. The chain links TRBV29-1 to TRBJ1-1, with unresolved D. The germline V and J ends were trimmed by 6 bases and 10 bases, with 12 bases remaining between them. Germline CDR1 reads SQVTM; CDR2 reads ANQGSEA. The CDR3 length is 10 residues. The full variable domain, completed using reference TRBV29-1 and TRBJ1-1, is SAVISQKPSRDICQRGTSLTIQCQVDSQVTMMFWYRQQPGQSLTLIATANQGSEATYESGFVIDKFPISRPNLTFSTLTVSNMSPEDSSIYLCSVTTLGAFFGQGTRLTVV.

The J gene is TRBJ2-2, the V gene TRBV29-1; TRBD1 agrees at 8 bases. Germline V gives CDR1 SQVTM, CDR2 ANQGSEA. Trimming cost V 7 bases and J 5 bases; bases outside gene matches: 9. This CDR3 has 14 residues. This CDR3 is CSAGGQGWTGELFF. CDR3 DNA sequence: TGCAGCGCCGGAGGACAGGGATGGACCGGGGAGCTGTTTTTT.

This chain uses TRBV4-1 with TRBJ2-3; TRBD1 matches at 7 bases. V trimming: 4 bases; J trimming: 4 bases; junction bases outside the gene matches: 14. CDR3 size: 17 residues. Germline CDR1 reads MGHRA; CDR2 reads YSYEKL. The CDR3 loop is CASSLRLTGDVADTQYF. CDR3 in DNA: TGCGCCAGCAGCCTACGGTTAACAGGGGATGTCGCAGATACGCAGTATTTT.

This clone was counted only a few times. The rearrangement uses TRBV29-1 and TRBJ1-2; unclear D gene. This CDR3 comprises 12 residues. The germline CDR1 and CDR2 sequences are SQVTM and ANQGSEA. V lost 4 bases and J 8 bases, leaving 14 bases between the germline ends. This chain's CDR3 is CSVAVTMGGYTF. CDR3 bases: TGCAGCGTTGCGGTCACTATGGGGGGCTACACCTTC.

The chain has TRBV27 and TRBJ2-3; D possibly corresponds to TRBD2 (7 bases). Germline-derived CDR1 and CDR2 are MNHEY and SMNVEV (reference sequence). This CDR3 region has 14 residues. With 2 bases removed from V and 5 bases from J, the gap between germline ends came to 11 bases. The CDR3 loop is CASSLGGAGDTQYF. The CDR3, as DNA: TGTGCCAGCAGTTTAGGGGGGGCAGGAGATACGCAGTATTTT.

The V and J genes are TRBV4-1 and TRBJ1-5, with unresolved D. The CDR3 has 13 residues. V gave up 0 bases and J gave up 15 bases, with 15 bases separating them. Per germline, CDR1 MGHRA and CDR2 YSYEKL. CDR3 nucleotide sequence: TGCGCCAGCAGCCAAGATTTGTCCAGCTCGCGGCATTTT. Translation: CASSQDLSSSRHF.

The V call is TRBV6-5, the J call TRBJ2-7, with 9 bases fitting TRBD2. CDR1 and CDR2 from the germline V gene are MNHEY and SVGAGI. The CDR3 consists of 14 residues. J lost 7 bases, V lost 0 bases, and 4 bases had no gene match. This chain's CDR3 is CASSYSSGGWEQYF. CDR3 DNA: TGTGCCAGCAGTTACTCTAGCGGGGGCTGGGAGCAGTACTTC.

The gene calls are TRBV27 and TRBJ1-1, with unresolved D. Germline-derived CDR1 and CDR2 are MNHEY and SMNVEV (reference sequence). V lost 2 bases and J 5 bases, leaving 15 bases between the germline ends. CDR3 size: 15 residues. CDR3 sequence reads: CASSLQDSGRTEAFF. The CDR3 nucleotides are TGTGCCAGCAGTTTACAAGACTCGGGGAGGACTGAAGCTTTCTTT.

There are a few counts of this clone. V is TRBV12-5 and J is TRBJ2-1; TRBD2 might be the D (6 bases). Trimming shortened V by 5 bases and J by 4 bases, and 15 bases separated the two germline ends. This CDR3 spans 15 amino acids. From germline, CDR1 is LGHNT and CDR2 FRNRAP. The CDR3 spells CASGTTGSLYNEQFF. Written as DNA, the CDR3 is TGTGCTAGTGGTACGACCGGGAGCCTGTACAATGAGCAGTTCTTC.

This clone was observed once. The chain joins TRBV7-9 to TRBJ1-2; D gene uncertain. Germline loops: CDR1 SEHNR, CDR2 FQNEAQ (reference sequence). Trimming cost V 5 bases and J 4 bases, with 11 bases left between them. The CDR3 is made up of 13 amino acids. This chain's CDR3 is CASSPSRIYGYTF. CDR3 bases: TGTGCCAGCAGCCCCTCTAGGATCTATGGCTACACCTTC.

This clone has just one count. As DNA, the CDR3 is TGTGCCAGCGGACATCCGACGGATTATAATTCACCCCTCCACTTT. It is translated as CASGHPTDYNSPLHF. The rearrangement joins TRBV7-8 to TRBJ1-6; a weak D match, TRBD1 (5 bases). Trimming removed 8 bases from V and 4 bases from J, with 15 bases in between. This CDR3 comprises 15 residues. In germline, CDR1 is SGHVS, CDR2 FQNEAQ.

This clone was observed a few times. This chain links TRBV11-2 with TRBJ1-6; D is unresolved. This CDR3 is built from 11 residues. V lost 5 bases, J lost 11 bases, and 7 bases lay in between. Looked up from germline, CDR1 is SGHAT and CDR2 is FQNNGV. The CDR3 DNA sequence: TGTGCCAGCAGCAATCTGCCACCCCTCCACTTT. This gives the protein CASSNLPPLHF.

The V call is TRBV11-2, the J call TRBJ2-5; D is perhaps TRBD1 (5 bases). The CDR3 sequence is 13 residues long. The V end lost 4 bases, the J end lost 2 bases, and 8 bases lay between the germline ends. The V gene's germline CDR1 is SGHAT and CDR2 FQNNGV. Here the CDR3 reads CASSSGFQETQYF. DNA of the CDR3: TGTGCCAGCAGCTCAGGGTTTCAAGAGACCCAGTACTTC.